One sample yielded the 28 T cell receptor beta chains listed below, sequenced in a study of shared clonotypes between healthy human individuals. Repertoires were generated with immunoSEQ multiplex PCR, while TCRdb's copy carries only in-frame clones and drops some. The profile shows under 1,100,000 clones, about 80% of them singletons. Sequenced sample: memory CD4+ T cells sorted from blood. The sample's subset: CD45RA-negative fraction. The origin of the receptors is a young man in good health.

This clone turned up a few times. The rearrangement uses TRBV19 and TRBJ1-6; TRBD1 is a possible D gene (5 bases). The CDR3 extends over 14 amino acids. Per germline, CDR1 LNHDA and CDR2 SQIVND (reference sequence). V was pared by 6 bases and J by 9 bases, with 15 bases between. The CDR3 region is CASREGSLGSPLHF. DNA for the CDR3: TGTGCCAGTAGGGAGGGGTCGCTGGGTTCACCCCTCCACTTT.

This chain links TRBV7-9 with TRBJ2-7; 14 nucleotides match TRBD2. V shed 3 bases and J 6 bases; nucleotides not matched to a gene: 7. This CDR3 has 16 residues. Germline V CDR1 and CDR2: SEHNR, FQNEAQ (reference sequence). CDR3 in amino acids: CASSFATSGGVREQYF. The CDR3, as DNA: TGTGCCAGCAGCTTCGCGACTAGCGGGGGGGTCCGCGAGCAGTACTTC.

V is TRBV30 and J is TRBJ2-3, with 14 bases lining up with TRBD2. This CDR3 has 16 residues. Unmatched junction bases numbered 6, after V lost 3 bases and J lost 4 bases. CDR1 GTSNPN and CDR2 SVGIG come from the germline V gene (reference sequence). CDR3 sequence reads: CAWSRLAGGPADTQYF. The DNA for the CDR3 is TGTGCCTGGAGCCGACTAGCGGGAGGGCCGGCAGATACGCAGTATTTT.

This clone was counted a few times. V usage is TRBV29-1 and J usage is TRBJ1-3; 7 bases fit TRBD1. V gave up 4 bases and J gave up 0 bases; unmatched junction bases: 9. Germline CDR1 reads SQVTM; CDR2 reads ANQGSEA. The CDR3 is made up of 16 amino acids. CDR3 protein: CSVASAYRGSGNTIYF. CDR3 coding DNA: TGCAGCGTTGCATCGGCCTACAGGGGCTCTGGAAACACCATATATTTT.

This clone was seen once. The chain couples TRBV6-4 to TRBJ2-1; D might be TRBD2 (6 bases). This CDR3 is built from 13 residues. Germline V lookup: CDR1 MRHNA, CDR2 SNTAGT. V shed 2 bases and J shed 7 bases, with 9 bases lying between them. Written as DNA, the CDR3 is TGTGCCAGCAGTGACAGGGCGGGGAATGAGCAGTTCTTC. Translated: CASSDRAGNEQFF.

CDR3 residues: CASIRGQGVYGYTF. The CDR3 DNA reads TGTGCCAGCATCAGAGGACAGGGCGTATATGGCTACACCTTC. The chain has TRBV5-5 and TRBJ1-2; 8 nucleotides agree with TRBD1. The CDR3 contains 14 residues. The V gene end was trimmed by 6 bases and the J gene end by 5 bases; junction bases not matched to a gene: 9. CDR1 SGHKS and CDR2 YYEKEE come from the germline V gene (reference sequence).

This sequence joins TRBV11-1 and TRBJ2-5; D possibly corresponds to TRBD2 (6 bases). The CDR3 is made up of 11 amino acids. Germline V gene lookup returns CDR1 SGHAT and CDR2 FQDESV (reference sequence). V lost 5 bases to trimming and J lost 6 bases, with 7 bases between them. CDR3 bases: TGTGCCAGCAGCAGCGGGCAGACCCAGTACTTC. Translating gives CASSSGQTQYF.

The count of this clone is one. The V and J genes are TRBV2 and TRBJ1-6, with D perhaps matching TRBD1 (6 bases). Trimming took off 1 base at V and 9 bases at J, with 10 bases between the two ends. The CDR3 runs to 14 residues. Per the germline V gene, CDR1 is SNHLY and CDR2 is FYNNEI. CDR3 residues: CASSEVGGPSPLHF. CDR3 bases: TGTGCCAGCAGTGAAGTTGGGGGCCCTTCACCCCTCCACTTT.

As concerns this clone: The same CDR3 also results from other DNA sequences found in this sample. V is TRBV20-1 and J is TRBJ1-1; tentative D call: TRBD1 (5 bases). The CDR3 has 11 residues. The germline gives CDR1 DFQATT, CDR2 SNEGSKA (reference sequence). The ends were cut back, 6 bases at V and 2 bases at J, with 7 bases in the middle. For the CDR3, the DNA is TGCAGTGCCAGGGACAACACTGAAGCTTTCTTT. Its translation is CSARDNTEAFF.

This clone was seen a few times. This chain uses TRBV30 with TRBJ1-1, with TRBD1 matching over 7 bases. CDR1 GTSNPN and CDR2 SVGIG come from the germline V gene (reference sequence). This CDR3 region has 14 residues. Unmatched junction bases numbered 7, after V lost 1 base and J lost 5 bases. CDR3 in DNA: TGTGCCTGGAGTGGTGGGACAGTAGTTACTGAAGCTTTCTTT. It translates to CAWSGGTVVTEAFF. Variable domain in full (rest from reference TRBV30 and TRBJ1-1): SQTIHQWPATLVQPVGSPLSLECTVEGTSNPNLYWYRQAAGRGLQLLFYSVGIGQISSEVPQNLSASRPQDRQFILSSKKLLLSDSGFYLCAWSGGTVVTEAFFGQGTRLTVV.

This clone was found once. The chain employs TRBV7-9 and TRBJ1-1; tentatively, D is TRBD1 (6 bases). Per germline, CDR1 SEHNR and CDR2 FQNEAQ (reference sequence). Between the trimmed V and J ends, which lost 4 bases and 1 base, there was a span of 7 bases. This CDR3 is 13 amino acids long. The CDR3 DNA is TGTGCCAGCAGCTCCAGGGGGAACACTGAAGCTTTCTTT. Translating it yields CASSSRGNTEAFF.

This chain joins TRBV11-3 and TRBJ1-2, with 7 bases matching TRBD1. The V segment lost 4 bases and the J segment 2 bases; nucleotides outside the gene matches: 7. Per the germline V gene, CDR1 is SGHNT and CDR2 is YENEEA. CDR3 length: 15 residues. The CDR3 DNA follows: TGTGCCAGCAGCTCAGCAGGGGGATCAAACTATGGCTACACCTTC. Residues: CASSSAGGSNYGYTF. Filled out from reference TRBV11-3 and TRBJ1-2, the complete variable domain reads EAGVVQSPRYKIIEKKQPVAFWCNPISGHNTLYWYLQNLGQGPELLIRYENEEAVDDSQLPKDRFSAERLKGVDSTLKIQPAELGDSAVYLCASSSAGGSNYGYTFGSGTRLTVV.

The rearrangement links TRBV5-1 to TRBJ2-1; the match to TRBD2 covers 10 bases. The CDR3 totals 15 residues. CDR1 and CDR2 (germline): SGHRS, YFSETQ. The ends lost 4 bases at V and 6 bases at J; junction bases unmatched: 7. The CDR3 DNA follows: TGCGCCAGCAGCGTTCTAGCGGGAGAAGTCAATGAGCAGTTCTTC. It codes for CASSVLAGEVNEQFF.

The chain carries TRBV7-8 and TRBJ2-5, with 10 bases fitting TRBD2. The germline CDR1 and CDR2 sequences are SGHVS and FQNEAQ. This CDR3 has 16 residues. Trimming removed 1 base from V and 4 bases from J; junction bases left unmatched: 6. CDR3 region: CASSLVSSGRGETQYF. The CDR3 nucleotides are TGTGCCAGCAGCTTAGTCTCTAGCGGGAGAGGAGAGACCCAGTACTTC.

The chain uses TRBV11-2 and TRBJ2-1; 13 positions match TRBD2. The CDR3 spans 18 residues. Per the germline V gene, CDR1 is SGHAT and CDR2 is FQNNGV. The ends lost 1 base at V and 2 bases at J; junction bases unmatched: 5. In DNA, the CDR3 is TGTGCCAGCAGCTTAGCCCTACTAGCGGGAGGGGCCTACAATGAGCAGTTCTTC. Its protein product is CASSLALLAGGAYNEQFF.

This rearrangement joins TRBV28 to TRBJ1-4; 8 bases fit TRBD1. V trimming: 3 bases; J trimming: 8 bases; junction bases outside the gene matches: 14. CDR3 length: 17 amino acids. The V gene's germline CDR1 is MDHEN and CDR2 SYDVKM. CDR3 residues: CASSFPYQQGEAEKLFF. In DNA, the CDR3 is TGTGCCAGCAGTTTTCCCTATCAACAGGGGGAGGCGGAAAAACTGTTTTTT.

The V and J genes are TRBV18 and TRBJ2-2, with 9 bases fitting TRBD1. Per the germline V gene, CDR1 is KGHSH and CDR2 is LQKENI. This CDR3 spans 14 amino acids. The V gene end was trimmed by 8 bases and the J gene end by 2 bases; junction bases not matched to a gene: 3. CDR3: CASTTGGNTGELFF. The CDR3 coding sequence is TGTGCCAGCACGACAGGGGGAAACACCGGGGAGCTGTTTTTT.

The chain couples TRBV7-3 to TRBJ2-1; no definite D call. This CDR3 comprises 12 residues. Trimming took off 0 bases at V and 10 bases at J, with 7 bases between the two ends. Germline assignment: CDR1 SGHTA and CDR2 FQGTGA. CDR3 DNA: TGTGCCAGCAGCTTAACCGGTTCGGAGCAGTTCTTC. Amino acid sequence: CASSLTGSEQFF.

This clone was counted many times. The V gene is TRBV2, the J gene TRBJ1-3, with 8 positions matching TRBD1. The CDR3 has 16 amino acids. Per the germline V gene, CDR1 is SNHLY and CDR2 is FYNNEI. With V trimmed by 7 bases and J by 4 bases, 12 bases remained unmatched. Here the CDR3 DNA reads TGTGCCAGCACCCAAAGGGCCTGGACAGGGGGAAACACCATATATTTT. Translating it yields CASTQRAWTGGNTIYF. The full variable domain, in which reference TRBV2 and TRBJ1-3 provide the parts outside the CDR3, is EPEVTQTPSHQVTQMGQEVILRCVPISNHLYFYWYRQILGQKVEFLVSFYNNEISEKSEIFDDQFSVERPDGSNFTLKIRSTKLEDSAMYFCASTQRAWTGGNTIYFGEGSWLTVV.

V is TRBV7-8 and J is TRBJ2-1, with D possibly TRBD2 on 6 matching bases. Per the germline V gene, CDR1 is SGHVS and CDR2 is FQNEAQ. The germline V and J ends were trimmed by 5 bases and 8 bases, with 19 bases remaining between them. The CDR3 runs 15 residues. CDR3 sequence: CASSLTGLRRHEQFF. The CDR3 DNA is TGTGCCAGCAGCCTAACGGGACTCCGTCGGCATGAGCAGTTCTTC.

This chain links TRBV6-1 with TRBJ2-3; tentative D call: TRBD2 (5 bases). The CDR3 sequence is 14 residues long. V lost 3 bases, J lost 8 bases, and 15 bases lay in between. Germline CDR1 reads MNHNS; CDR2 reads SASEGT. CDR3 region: CASSEAAEASTQYF. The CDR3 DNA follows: TGTGCCAGCAGTGAGGCAGCGGAGGCTAGTACGCAGTATTTT.

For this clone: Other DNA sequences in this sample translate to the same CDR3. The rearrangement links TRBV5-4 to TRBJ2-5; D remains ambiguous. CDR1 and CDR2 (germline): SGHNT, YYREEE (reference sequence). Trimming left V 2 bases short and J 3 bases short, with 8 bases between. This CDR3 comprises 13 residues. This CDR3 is CASSLRVEETQYF. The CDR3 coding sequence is TGTGCCAGCAGCTTAAGAGTAGAAGAGACCCAGTACTTC.

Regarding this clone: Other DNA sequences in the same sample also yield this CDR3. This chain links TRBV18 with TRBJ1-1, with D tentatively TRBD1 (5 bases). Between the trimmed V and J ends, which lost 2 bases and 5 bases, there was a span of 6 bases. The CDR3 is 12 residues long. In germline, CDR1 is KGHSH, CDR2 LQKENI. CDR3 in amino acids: CASSPKGTEAFF. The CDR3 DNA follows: TGTGCCAGCTCACCAAAGGGGACTGAAGCTTTCTTT.

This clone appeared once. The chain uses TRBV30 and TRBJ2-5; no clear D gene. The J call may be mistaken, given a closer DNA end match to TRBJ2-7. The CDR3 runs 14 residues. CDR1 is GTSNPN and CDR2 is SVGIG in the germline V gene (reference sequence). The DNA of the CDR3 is TGTGCCTGGAGTGTTTACGTTAAACCCTACGAGCAGTACTTC. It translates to CAWSVYVKPYEQYF.

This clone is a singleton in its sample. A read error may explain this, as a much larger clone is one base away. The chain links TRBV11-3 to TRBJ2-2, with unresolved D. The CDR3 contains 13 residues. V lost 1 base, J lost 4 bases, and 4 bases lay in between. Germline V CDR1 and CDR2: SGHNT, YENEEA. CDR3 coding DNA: TGTGCCAGCAGCTTAGTGTCCACCGGGGAGCTGTTTTTT. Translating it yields CASSLVSTGELFF.

The CDR3, as DNA: TGTGCCAGCAGTGAGGGACGGAAGAACACTGAAGCTTTCTTT. Translated: CASSEGRKNTEAFF. V gene TRBV6-1 combines with J gene TRBJ1-1; D may be TRBD1 (5 bases). CDR1 MNHNS and CDR2 SASEGT come from the germline V gene. V lost 3 bases to trimming and J lost 1 base, with 9 bases between them. The CDR3 runs to 14 residues.

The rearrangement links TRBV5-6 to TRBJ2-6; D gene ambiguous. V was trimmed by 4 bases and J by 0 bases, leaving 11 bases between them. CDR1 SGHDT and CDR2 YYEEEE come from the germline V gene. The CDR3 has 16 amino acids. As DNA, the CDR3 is TGTGCCAGCAGCCGATCTATTGGCTCTGGGGCCAACGTCCTGACTTTC. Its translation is CASSRSIGSGANVLTF.

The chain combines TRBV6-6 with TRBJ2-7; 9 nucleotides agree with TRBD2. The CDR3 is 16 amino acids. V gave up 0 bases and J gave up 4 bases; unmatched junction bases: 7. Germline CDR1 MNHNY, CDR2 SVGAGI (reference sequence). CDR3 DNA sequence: TGTGCCAGCAGTTACTCTCCCGAAAGCGGGAGGTACGAGCAGTACTTC. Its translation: CASSYSPESGRYEQYF.